This record covers a single T cell receptor beta chain. Its antigen is as yet unknown. The junction differs from germline at one of its ends, possibly a read error. The data stem from a study of blood T cells in healthy people across ages. CDR1 and CDR2 from the germline V gene are MDHEN and SYDVKM. This CDR3 is 11 amino acids long. A J-beta primer mix and a sample-barcoded 5' primer were used in a second PCR of roughly 6 to 11 cycles. Each CDR3 protein is one row after TCRdb ran MiXCR on the 5' RACE reads. The data contain roughly 1,100,000 distinct CDR3 sequences, roughly 24% of them singletons. Study-wide results and limits: In these data, TCR beta diversity tracked strongly with naive T cell percentage.

This sample also appeared in a second study, on T cells of mothers and their children. From that paper: Mother-child pairs who were related displayed a slightly higher overlap than unrelated pairs, a difference that was non-significant.

The sequence derives from a girl aged 2 to 9 in good health. The V and J genes are TRBV28 and TRBJ2-7, with D possibly matching TRBD2 (5 bases). The sample comprised blood. CDR3 loop: CTSGLLIEQYF. CDR3 nucleotide sequence: TGTACCAGCGGACTCTTGATCGAGCAGTACTTC.